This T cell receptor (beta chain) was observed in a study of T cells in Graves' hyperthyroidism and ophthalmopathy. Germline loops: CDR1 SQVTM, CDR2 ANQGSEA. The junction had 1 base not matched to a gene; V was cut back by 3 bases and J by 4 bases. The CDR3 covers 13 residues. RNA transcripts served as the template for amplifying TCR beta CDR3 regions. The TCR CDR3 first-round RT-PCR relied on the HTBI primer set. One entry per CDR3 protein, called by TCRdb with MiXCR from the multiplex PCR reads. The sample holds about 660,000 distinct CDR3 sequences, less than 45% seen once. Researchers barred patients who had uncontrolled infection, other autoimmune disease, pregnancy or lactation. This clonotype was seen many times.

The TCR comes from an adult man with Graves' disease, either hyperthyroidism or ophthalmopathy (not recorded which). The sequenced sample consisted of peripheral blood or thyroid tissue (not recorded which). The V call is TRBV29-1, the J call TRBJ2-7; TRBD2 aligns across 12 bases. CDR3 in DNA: TGCAGCGTTGACCTAGCGGGAGGGTACGAGCAGTACTTC. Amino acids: CSVDLAGGYEQYF.